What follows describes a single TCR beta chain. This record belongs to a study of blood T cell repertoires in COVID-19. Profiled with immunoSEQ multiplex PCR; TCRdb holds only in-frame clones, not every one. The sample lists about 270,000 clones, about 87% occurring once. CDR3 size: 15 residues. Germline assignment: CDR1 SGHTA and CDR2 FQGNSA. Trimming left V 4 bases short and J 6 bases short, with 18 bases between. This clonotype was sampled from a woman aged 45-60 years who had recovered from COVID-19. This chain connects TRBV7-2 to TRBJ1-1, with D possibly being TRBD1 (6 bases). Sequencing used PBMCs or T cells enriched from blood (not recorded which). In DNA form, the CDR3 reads TGTGCCAGCAGCTCCGCGACAGGAACGAGTCCTGAAGCTTTCTTT. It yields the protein CASSSATGTSPEAFF.